What follows are 22 T cell receptor beta chains derived from one specimen sequenced in a study of cytomegalovirus exposure and HLA in healthy donors. In the PCR, 60 Vbeta and 13 Jbeta primers were used. This table comes from immunoSEQ multiplex PCR, and its TCRdb copy is limited to in-frame clones, with some not included. Of about 190,000 clones listed, 75% to 85% were seen once; the top ten hold 2.1%. What was sequenced was PBMCs. These receptors originate from a young woman in good health and CMV-seropositive.

This chain links TRBV6-6 with TRBJ2-5; D is ambiguous. Trimming shortened V by 5 bases and J by 5 bases, and 6 bases separated the two germline ends. Looked up from germline, CDR1 is MNHNY and CDR2 is SVGAGI (reference sequence). This CDR3 has 11 residues. DNA for the CDR3: TGTGCCAGCAGTCTCGGTGAGACCCAGTACTTC. Amino acid sequence: CASSLGETQYF.

The chain joins TRBV28 to TRBJ1-2; 9 positions agree with TRBD1. V lost 3 bases and J lost 3; bases outside the gene matches: 14. The CDR3 loop spans 18 amino acids. The germline gives CDR1 MDHEN, CDR2 SYDVKM. CDR3: CASSLLRIRDRVDYGYTF. CDR3 bases: TGTGCCAGCAGTTTGTTGAGAATCCGGGACAGGGTGGACTATGGCTACACCTTC.

This chain joins TRBV6-5 and TRBJ2-2, with 8 bases aligning to TRBD1. CDR3 size: 15 residues. Germline V gene data show CDR1 as MNHEY and CDR2 as SVGAGI. Trimming at V came to 6 bases and at J to 4 bases, leaving 7 bases not matched to a gene. This chain's CDR3 is CASSYMQGATGELFF. Written as DNA, the CDR3 is TGTGCCAGCAGCTACATGCAGGGGGCCACCGGGGAGCTGTTTTTT.

The chain links TRBV19 to TRBJ1-1; the D is unclear. The germline CDR1 and CDR2 sequences are LNHDA and SQIVND (reference sequence). The germline V and J ends were trimmed by 5 bases and 1 base, with 11 bases remaining between them. CDR3 length: 14 residues. The CDR3: CASSPETRNTEAFF. The CDR3 DNA follows: TGTGCCAGTAGTCCCGAGACAAGGAACACTGAAGCTTTCTTT.

V usage is TRBV6-4 and J usage is TRBJ2-1; 9 bases align to TRBD2. The germline CDR1 and CDR2 sequences are MRHNA and SNTAGT. The CDR3 is 16 residues long. With V trimmed by 3 bases and J by 5 bases, 8 bases remained unmatched. CDR3 DNA: TGTGCCAGCAGTGAAGAGGGGGGACTAGCTCACAATGAGCAGTTCTTC. It encodes CASSEEGGLAHNEQFF.

The J gene is TRBJ1-2, the V gene TRBV4-2; the D gene is possibly TRBD1 (6 bases). The CDR3 is 12 amino acids. Germline CDR1 and CDR2: LGHNA and YNFKEQ. V dropped 3 bases and J dropped 8 bases, with 10 bases sitting between them. CDR3 sequence: CASSHDRYGYTF. In DNA, the CDR3 is TGTGCCAGCAGCCATGACAGGTACGGCTACACCTTC.

J is TRBJ1-2 and V is TRBV5-1; D uncertain. V gave up 0 bases and J gave up 4 bases, with 13 bases separating them. This CDR3 has 15 amino acids. Germline CDR1 SGHRS, CDR2 YFSETQ. The CDR3 is CASSLGLDGGYGYTF. The DNA of the CDR3 is TGCGCCAGCAGCTTGGGGCTCGATGGCGGCTATGGCTACACCTTC.

The chain couples TRBV5-1 to TRBJ2-5; D might be TRBD2 (5 bases). V was cut by 5 bases and J by 1 base, with 24 bases left in between. CDR3 length equals 18 residues. Looked up from germline, CDR1 is SGHRS and CDR2 is YFSETQ. Here the CDR3 reads CASSQRIPGSWGQETQYF. The CDR3 DNA sequence: TGCGCCAGCAGTCAACGAATCCCGGGAAGTTGGGGCCAAGAGACCCAGTACTTC.

The V and J genes are TRBV28 and TRBJ2-3, with TRBD1 identical over 8 bases. The CDR3 totals 15 residues. Germline V gives CDR1 MDHEN, CDR2 SYDVKM. V shed 8 bases and J 5 bases; nucleotides not matched to a gene: 12. CDR3 DNA sequence: TGTGCCAGCGATCTGGGGCAGGGGGCGAGAGATACGCAGTATTTT. Its translation: CASDLGQGARDTQYF.

The V and J genes are TRBV5-1 and TRBJ1-2; 8 nucleotides line up with TRBD1. The CDR3 has 14 amino acids. Germline values: CDR1 SGHRS, CDR2 YFSETQ. V gave up 7 bases and J gave up 7 bases; unmatched junction bases: 12. CDR3 loop: CASVGQEGSSGYTF. For the CDR3, the DNA is TGCGCCAGCGTGGGACAGGAAGGATCTAGTGGCTACACCTTC.

The genes are TRBV9 and TRBJ1-3; TRBD1 aligns across 10 bases. Germline loops: CDR1 SGDLS, CDR2 YYNGEE. The CDR3 extends over 17 amino acids. V lost 3 bases to trimming and J lost 0 bases; unmatched junction nucleotides: 6. Here the CDR3 reads CASSGRQGAASGNTIYF. The CDR3 nucleotides read TGTGCCAGCAGCGGACGACAGGGGGCTGCCTCTGGAAACACCATATATTTT.

This chain joins TRBV5-6 and TRBJ2-1, with TRBD1 as a possible D gene (6 bases). V was pared by 3 bases and J by 5 bases, with 18 bases between. Germline loops: CDR1 SGHDT, CDR2 YYEEEE. CDR3 length: 16 amino acids. The CDR3 loop is CASSSLWSGANNEQFF. In DNA, the CDR3 is TGTGCCAGCAGCTCACTCTGGTCAGGGGCGAACAATGAGCAGTTCTTC.

The gene calls are TRBV27 and TRBJ1-5; D is ambiguous. Germline-derived CDR1 and CDR2 are MNHEY and SMNVEV (reference sequence). V lost 8 bases and J lost 5, with 4 bases in between. CDR3 length: 10 residues. The CDR3 region has the DNA TGTGCCAGCGGGCATCAGCCCCAGCATTTT. Translation gives CASGHQPQHF.

The V gene is TRBV27, the J gene TRBJ2-5; the match to TRBD1 covers 8 bases. The DNA end is more similar to TRBJ2-7, so the J call may be wrong. The CDR3 totals 14 residues. In germline, CDR1 is MNHEY, CDR2 SMNVEV (reference sequence). CDR3 DNA: TGTGCCAGCAGTCTCCTGGGACAGGAAAACGAGCAGTACTTC. Translated, it gives CASSLLGQENEQYF.

This clone was observed a few times. V is TRBV6-4 and J is TRBJ2-2; 9 bases are shared with TRBD2. V trimming: 4 bases; J trimming: 5 bases; junction bases outside the gene matches: 2. CDR1 is MRHNA and CDR2 is SNTAGT in the germline V gene. The CDR3 consists of 14 residues. The CDR3 DNA follows: TGTGCCAGCAGTGCGGCGGGGGGGACCGGGGAGCTGTTTTTT. Protein product: CASSAAGGTGELFF.

This sequence joins TRBV6-1 and TRBJ1-1, with 7 bases aligning to TRBD1. V lost 4 bases to trimming and J lost 10 bases; unmatched junction nucleotides: 6. The CDR3 contains 12 residues. The germline V gene encodes CDR1 MNHNS and CDR2 SASEGT. The CDR3 is CASSGRTGGAFF. The CDR3 coding sequence is TGTGCCAGCAGTGGACGGACAGGAGGAGCTTTCTTT.

The chain links TRBV9 to TRBJ1-6, with D possibly matching TRBD1 (6 bases). Trimming pared 0 bases from V and 0 bases from J, leaving 13 bases between. CDR1 and CDR2 from the germline V gene are SGDLS and YYNGEE. The CDR3 runs 18 residues. The CDR3 reads CASSVDGGDSSYNSPLHF. The CDR3, as DNA: TGTGCCAGCAGCGTAGATGGGGGCGATAGCTCCTATAATTCACCCCTCCACTTT.

The chain links TRBV27 to TRBJ1-1; D gene unclear. V shed 6 bases and J shed 6 bases, with 17 bases lying between them. The CDR3 runs 14 residues. Germline lookup yields CDR1 MNHEY and CDR2 SMNVEV (reference sequence). CDR3 region: CASSPRTLGPEAFF. DNA for the CDR3: TGTGCCAGCAGCCCCCGCACCCTTGGCCCTGAAGCTTTCTTT.

The chain joins TRBV4-1 to TRBJ2-1; 11 bases match TRBD2. Losses at the gene ends were 2 bases for V and 7 bases for J; bases not matched to a gene: 7. CDR1 and CDR2 (germline): MGHRA, YSYEKL. The CDR3 has 16 amino acids. The CDR3 DNA is TGCGCCAGCAGCCAATTCTCAGGACTAGCGGGTAATGAGCAGTTCTTC. Encoded protein: CASSQFSGLAGNEQFF.

This clone was detected only once. The chain couples TRBV9 to TRBJ1-5; D is perhaps TRBD1 (5 bases). The CDR3 covers 14 residues. V dropped 5 bases and J dropped 11 bases, with 20 bases sitting between them. CDR1 is SGDLS and CDR2 is YYNGEE in the germline V gene. The CDR3, as DNA: TGTGCCAGCAGTGGTGATCCGGCAGGGAAGACCCAGCATTTT. Translating gives CASSGDPAGKTQHF.

This rearrangement joins TRBV6-5 to TRBJ2-3; 9 nucleotides line up with TRBD2. With V trimmed by 6 bases and J by 2 bases, 3 bases remained unmatched. Germline assignment: CDR1 MNHEY and CDR2 SVGAGI. The CDR3 covers 14 residues. The DNA for the CDR3 is TGTGCCAGCAGAAGCGGGGGGTCCACAGATACGCAGTATTTT. This gives the protein CASRSGGSTDTQYF.

J is TRBJ1-6 and V is TRBV7-2; D remains ambiguous. Trimming left V 1 base short and J 8 bases short, with 12 bases between. Germline values: CDR1 SGHTA, CDR2 FQGNSA. The CDR3 contains 15 residues. The DNA for the CDR3 is TGTGCCAGCAGCTTAGGGGCCCTGGGCGATTCACCCCTCCACTTT. Protein product: CASSLGALGDSPLHF.